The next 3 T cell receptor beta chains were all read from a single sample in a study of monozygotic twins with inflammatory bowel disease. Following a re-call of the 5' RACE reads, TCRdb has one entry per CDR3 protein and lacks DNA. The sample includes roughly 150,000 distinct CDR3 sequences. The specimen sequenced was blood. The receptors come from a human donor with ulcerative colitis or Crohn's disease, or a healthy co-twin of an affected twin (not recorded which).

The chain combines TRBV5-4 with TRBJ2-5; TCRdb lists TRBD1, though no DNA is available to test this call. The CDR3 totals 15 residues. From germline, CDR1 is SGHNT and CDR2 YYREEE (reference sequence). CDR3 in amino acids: CASSLPRSRGETQYF.

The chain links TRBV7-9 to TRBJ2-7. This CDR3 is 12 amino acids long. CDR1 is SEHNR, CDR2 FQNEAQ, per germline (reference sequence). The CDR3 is CASSLVSHHKYF.

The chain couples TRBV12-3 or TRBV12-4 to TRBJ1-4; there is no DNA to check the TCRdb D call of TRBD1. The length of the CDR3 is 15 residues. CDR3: CASSFAREWDEKLFF.